The 4 T cell receptor beta chains below come from one sample, sequenced in a study of blood T cell repertoires in COVID-19. The assay was immunoSEQ multiplex PCR, and TCRdb's table has in-frame clones only and misses some. There are about 180,000 clones in the sample; around 83% occur only once, and around 7.3% lies in the top ten. The material sequenced was peripheral blood. All receptors derive from a woman in her 70s with COVID-19, enrolled during active disease.

This sequence joins TRBV6-5 and TRBJ2-7; D perhaps matches TRBD2 (5 bases). Trimming stripped 2 bases from V and 2 bases from J, with 13 bases between. Germline V gives CDR1 MNHEY, CDR2 SVGAGI. The CDR3 spans 15 residues. CDR3 in amino acids: CASSYTTSRAYEQYF. CDR3 coding DNA: TGTGCCAGCAGTTACACTACTAGTAGGGCCTACGAGCAGTACTTC.

The gene calls are TRBV29-1 and TRBJ2-7, with D perhaps matching TRBD2 (5 bases). V lost 4 bases and J 2 bases, leaving 12 bases between the germline ends. CDR3 length: 13 residues. From germline, CDR1 is SQVTM and CDR2 ANQGSEA. The CDR3 protein is CSVAPLETYEQYF. The DNA of the CDR3 is TGCAGCGTTGCACCACTAGAAACCTACGAGCAGTACTTC.

The chain employs TRBV9 and TRBJ2-7; 13 nucleotides match TRBD2. Germline V lookup: CDR1 SGDLS, CDR2 YYNGEE. With 4 bases clipped from V and 6 bases from J, the junction kept 7 bases outside the gene matches. CDR3 length equals 15 residues. Written as DNA, the CDR3 is TGTGCCAGCAGCATGGGACTAGCGGGAAGGGGCGAGCAGTACTTC. The encoded protein is CASSMGLAGRGEQYF.

The chain carries TRBV5-5 and TRBJ2-7; TRBD2 matches 9 bases. The CDR3 length is 15 residues. Germline V gene sequence: CDR1 SGHKS, CDR2 YYEKEE (reference sequence). Trimming at V came to 0 bases and at J to 2 bases, leaving 3 bases not matched to a gene. The CDR3 nucleotides are TGTGCCAGCAGCTTGGCTGCTAGCGGGGCCTACGAGCAGTACTTC. This sequence encodes CASSLAASGAYEQYF.